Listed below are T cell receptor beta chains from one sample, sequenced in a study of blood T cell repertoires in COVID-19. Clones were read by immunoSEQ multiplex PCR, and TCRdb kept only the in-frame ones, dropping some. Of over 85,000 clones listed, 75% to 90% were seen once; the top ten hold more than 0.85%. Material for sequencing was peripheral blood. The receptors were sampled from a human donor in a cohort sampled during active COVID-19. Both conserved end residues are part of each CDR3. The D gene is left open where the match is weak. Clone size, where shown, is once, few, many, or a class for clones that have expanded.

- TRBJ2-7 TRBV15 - CATSLPGTSAYEQYF TGTGCCACCAGCTTACCCGGGACTTCGGCCTACGAGCAGTACTTC
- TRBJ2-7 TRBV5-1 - CASSFDRSTSYEQYF TGCGCCAGCAGCTTCGACAGGAGCACTTCCTACGAGCAGTACTTC
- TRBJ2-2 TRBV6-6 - CASSQSDTGELFF TGTGCCAGCAGTCAGAGTGACACCGGGGAGCTGTTTTTT
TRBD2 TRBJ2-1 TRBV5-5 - CASSLGAGGPGEQFF TGTGCCAGCAGCTTGGGAGCGGGAGGGCCGGGTGAGCAGTTCTTC
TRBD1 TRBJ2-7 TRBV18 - CASSTAGGSYEQYF TGTGCCAGCTCGACGGCAGGGGGCTCCTACGAGCAGTACTTC
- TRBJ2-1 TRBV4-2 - CASSQGWEDEQFF TGTGCCAGCAGCCAAGGATGGGAGGATGAGCAGTTCTTC
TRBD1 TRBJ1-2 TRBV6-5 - CASREGQNNYGYTF TGTGCCAGCAGGGAGGGACAGAACAACTATGGCTACACCTTC
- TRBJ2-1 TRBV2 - CASNGASYNEQFF TGTGCCAGCAATGGGGCCTCCTACAATGAGCAGTTCTTC
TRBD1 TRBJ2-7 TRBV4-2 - CASSQDGDSWDYEQYF TGTGCCAGCAGCCAAGATGGGGACAGCTGGGACTACGAGCAGTACTTC
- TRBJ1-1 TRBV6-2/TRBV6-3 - CASSYSSVAEAFF TGTGCCAGCAGTTACTCGAGCGTAGCTGAAGCTTTCTTT
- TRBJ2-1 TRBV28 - CASSLKGPSYNEQFF TGTGCCAGCAGTTTGAAGGGGCCCTCCTACAATGAGCAGTTCTTC
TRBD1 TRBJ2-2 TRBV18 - CASSPSPRQGSTGELFF TGTGCCAGCTCACCGTCCCCCCGACAGGGTAGCACCGGGGAGCTGTTTTTT
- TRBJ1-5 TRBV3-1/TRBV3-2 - CASSHSTGNQPQHF TGTGCCAGCAGCCACTCAACAGGGAATCAGCCCCAGCATTTT
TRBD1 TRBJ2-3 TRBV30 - CAWQRDRGWPSTQYF TGTGCCTGGCAACGGGACAGGGGATGGCCGAGTACGCAGTATTTT
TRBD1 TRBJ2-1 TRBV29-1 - CSVKTGAGYNEQFF TGCAGCGTTAAGACAGGGGCCGGCTACAATGAGCAGTTCTTC
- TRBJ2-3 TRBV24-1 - CATSTRGTSTDTQYF TGTGCCACCAGTACCAGGGGCACGAGCACAGATACGCAGTATTTT
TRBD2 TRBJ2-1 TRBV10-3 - CAISESIGRAGGNEQFF TGTGCCATCAGTGAGTCTATCGGGAGGGCCGGGGGGAATGAGCAGTTCTTC
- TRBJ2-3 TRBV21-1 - CASSKSTTVASTDTQYF TGTGCCAGCAGCAAAAGTACGACAGTCGCTAGCACAGATACGCAGTATTTT
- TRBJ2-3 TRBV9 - CASSSGGGDTQYF TGTGCCAGTTCTAGCGGAGGGGGAGATACGCAGTATTTT
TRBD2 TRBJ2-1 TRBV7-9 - CASSLWESGRDNEQFF TGTGCCAGCAGCTTATGGGAAAGCGGGAGGGACAATGAGCAGTTCTTC
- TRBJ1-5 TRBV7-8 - CASSLGGGARLDQPQHF TGTGCCAGCAGCTTAGGGGGTGGGGCAAGGCTTGATCAGCCCCAGCATTTT
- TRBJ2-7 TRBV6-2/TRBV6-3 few CASSSVLYEQYF TGTGCCAGCAGTTCTGTCCTCTACGAGCAGTACTTC
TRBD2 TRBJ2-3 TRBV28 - CASSLSPSGGTDTQYF TGTGCCAGCAGTTTATCCCCTAGCGGAGGCACAGATACGCAGTATTTT
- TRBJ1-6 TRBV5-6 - CASSLAENSPLHF TGTGCCAGCAGCTTGGCGGAGAATTCACCCCTCCACTTT
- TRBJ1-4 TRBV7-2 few CASSLRGPTTNEKLFF TGTGCCAGCAGCTTAAGAGGGCCGACAACTAATGAAAAACTGTTTTTT
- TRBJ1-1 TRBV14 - CASSYTGNTEAFF TGTGCCAGCAGCTATACGGGGAACACTGAAGCTTTCTTT